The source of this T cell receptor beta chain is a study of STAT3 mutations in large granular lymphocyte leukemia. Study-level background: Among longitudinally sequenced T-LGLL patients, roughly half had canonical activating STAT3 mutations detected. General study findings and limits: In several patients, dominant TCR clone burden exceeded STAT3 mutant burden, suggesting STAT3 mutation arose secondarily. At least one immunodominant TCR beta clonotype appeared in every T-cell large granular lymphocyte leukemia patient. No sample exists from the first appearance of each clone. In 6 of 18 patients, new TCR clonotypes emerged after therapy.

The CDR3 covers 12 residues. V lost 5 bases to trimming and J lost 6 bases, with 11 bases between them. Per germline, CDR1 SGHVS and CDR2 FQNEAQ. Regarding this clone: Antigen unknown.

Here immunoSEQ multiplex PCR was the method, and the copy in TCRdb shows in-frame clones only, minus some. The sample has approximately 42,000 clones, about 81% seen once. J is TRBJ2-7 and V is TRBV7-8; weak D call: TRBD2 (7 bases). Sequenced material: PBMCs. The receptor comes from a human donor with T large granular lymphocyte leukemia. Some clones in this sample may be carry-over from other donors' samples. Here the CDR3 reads CASSPGGPEQYF. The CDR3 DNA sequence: TGTGCCAGCAGCCCCGGGGGGCCCGAGCAGTACTTC. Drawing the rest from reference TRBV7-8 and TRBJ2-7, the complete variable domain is GAGVSQSPRYKVAKRGQDVALRCDPISGHVSLFWYQQALGQGPEFLTYFQNEAQLDKSGLPSDRFFAERPEGSVSTLKIQRTQQEDSAVYLCASSPGGPEQYFGPGTRLTVT.